This T cell receptor (beta chain) is from a study of T cells after yellow fever vaccination. Study-level background: Researchers used SMART-Seq v4 Ultra Low Input to prepare fractions that had low cell numbers. The study, taken as a whole, reports: Only a small proportion of the clonotypes turned up in both the CD4 and the CD8 compartments, likely arising from convergent recombination. In post-booster samples, most primary-vaccination clones reappeared (about 96% CD4, about 91% CD8).

The germline V and J ends were trimmed by 0 bases and 5 bases, with 10 bases remaining between them. The germline V gene encodes CDR1 LNHNV and CDR2 YYDKDF (reference sequence). This CDR3 contains 14 residues. This clonotype was observed a handful of times. Its antigen remains unidentified. Production of TCR cDNA was by 5'RACE template switching, which also added a universal primer site and UMIs. TCRdb itself ran the 5' RACE reads through MiXCR, one entry per CDR3 protein. The data contain under 700,000 distinct CDR3 sequences, less than 20% of them singletons. This rearrangement joins TRBV15 to TRBJ2-5; D could derive from TRBD1 or TRBD2 (6 bases each). The TCR was taken from a man between 18 and 35 years old who received the YFV17D yellow fever vaccine. Specimen: PBMCs, collected roughly 5 days after the first yellow fever vaccination. The CDR3 sequence: CATSREEGGETQYF. The DNA for the CDR3 is TGTGCCACCAGCAGAGAAGAGGGGGGCGAGACCCAGTACTTC.